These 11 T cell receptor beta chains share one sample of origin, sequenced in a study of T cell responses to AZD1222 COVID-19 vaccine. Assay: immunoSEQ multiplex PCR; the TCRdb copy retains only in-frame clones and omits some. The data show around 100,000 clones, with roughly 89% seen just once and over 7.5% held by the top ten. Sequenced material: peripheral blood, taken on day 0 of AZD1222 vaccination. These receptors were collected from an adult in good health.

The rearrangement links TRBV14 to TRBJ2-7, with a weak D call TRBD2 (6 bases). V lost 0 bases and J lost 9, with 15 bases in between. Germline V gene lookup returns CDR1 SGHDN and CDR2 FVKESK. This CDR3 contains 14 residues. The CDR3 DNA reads TGTGCCAGCAGCCAAGAGGGGGACTTAGGGGTGCAGTACTTC. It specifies CASSQEGDLGVQYF.

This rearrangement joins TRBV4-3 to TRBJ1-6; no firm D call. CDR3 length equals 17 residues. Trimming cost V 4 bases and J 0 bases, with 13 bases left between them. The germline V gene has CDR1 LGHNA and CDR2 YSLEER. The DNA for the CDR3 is TGCGCCAGCAGCCGAGGAACAGCGAGCTCCTATAATTCACCCCTCCACTTT. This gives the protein CASSRGTASSYNSPLHF.

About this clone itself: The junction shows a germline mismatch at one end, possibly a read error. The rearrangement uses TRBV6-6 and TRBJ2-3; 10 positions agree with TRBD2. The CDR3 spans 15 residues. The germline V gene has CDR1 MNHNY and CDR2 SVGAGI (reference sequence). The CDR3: CASTPSGRGTNTQYF. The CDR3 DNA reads TGTGCCAGCACCCCGAGCGGGAGGGGCACAAATACGCAGTATTTT.

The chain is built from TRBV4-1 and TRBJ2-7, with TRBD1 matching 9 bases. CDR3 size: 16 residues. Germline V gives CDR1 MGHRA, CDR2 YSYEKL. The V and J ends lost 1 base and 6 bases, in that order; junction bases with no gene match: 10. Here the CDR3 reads CASSQVGGTGRSEQYF. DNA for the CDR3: TGCGCCAGCAGCCAAGTGGGTGGGACAGGGAGATCCGAGCAGTACTTC.

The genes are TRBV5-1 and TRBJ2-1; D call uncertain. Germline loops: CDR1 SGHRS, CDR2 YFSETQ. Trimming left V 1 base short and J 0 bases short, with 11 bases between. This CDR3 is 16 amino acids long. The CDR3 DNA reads TGCGCCAGCAGCTTGTACGGCTTAAGCTCCTACAATGAGCAGTTCTTC. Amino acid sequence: CASSLYGLSSYNEQFF.

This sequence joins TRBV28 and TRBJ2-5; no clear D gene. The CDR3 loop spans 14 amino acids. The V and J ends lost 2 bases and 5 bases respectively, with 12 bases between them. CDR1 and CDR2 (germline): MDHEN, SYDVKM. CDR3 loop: CASSLGVIGETQYF. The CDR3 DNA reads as TGTGCCAGCAGTTTAGGGGTGATCGGCGAGACCCAGTACTTC.

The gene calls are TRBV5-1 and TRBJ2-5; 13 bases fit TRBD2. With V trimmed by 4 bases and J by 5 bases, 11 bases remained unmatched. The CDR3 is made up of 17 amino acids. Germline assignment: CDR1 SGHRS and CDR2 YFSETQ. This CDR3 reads CASSLTPLAGGRETQYF. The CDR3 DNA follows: TGCGCCAGCAGCCTCACCCCACTAGCGGGGGGGCGGGAGACCCAGTACTTC.

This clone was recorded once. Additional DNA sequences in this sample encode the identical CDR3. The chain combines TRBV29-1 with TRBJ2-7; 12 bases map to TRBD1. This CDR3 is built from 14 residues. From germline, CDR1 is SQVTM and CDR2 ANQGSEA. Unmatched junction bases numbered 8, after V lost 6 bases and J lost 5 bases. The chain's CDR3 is CSVYPGTGGHEQYF. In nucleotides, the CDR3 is TGCAGCGTCTATCCCGGGACAGGGGGCCACGAGCAGTACTTC.

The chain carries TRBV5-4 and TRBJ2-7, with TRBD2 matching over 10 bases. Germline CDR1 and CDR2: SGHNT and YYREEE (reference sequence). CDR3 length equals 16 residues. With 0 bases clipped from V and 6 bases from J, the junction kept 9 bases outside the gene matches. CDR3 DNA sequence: TGTGCCAGCAGCTTGGGGGAGCGGGGGGGACCTCGCGAGCAGTACTTC. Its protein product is CASSLGERGGPREQYF. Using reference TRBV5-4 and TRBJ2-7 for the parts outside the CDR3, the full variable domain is ETGVTQSPTHLIKTRGQQVTLRCSSQSGHNTVSWYQQALGQGPQFIFQYYREEENGRGNFPPRFSGLQFPNYSSELNVNALELDDSALYLCASSLGERGGPREQYFGPGTRLTVT.

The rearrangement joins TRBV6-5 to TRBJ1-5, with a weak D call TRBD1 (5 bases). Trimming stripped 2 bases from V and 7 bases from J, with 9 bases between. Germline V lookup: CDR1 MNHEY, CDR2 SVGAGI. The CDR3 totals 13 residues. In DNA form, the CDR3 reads TGTGCCAGCAGTTACAATCAGGGCCAGCCCCAGCATTTT. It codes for CASSYNQGQPQHF.

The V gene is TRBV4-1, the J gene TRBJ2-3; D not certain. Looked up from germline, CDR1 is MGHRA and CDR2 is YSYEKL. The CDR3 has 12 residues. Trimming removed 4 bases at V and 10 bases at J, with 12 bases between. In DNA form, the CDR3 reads TGCGCCAGCAGCCCCCCCGCTGAGCCGCAGTATTTT. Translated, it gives CASSPPAEPQYF.